The next 8 T cell receptor beta chains were all read from a single sample in a study of blood T cells in healthy people across ages. Combining a sample-barcoded 5' primer with a J-beta primer mix, a second PCR ran for roughly 7 to 12 cycles. TCRdb itself ran the 5' RACE reads through MiXCR, one entry per CDR3 protein. The sample lists 1,300,000 or so distinct CDR3 sequences; around 59% were seen once. The specimen was blood. The receptors originated from a man aged 18 to 29 in good health.

The chain is built from TRBV10-3 and TRBJ2-1, with 7 bases lining up with TRBD2. Trimming took 3 bases from V and 6 from J; bases not matched to a gene: 5. CDR1 and CDR2 (germline): ENHRY, SYGVKD. This CDR3 spans 14 amino acids. This CDR3 is CAISDSGLGNEQFF. The CDR3 bases are TGTGCCATCAGTGATAGCGGGCTTGGCAATGAGCAGTTCTTC.

This clonotype was seen only a few times. J is TRBJ1-2 and V is TRBV29-1; no clear D gene. V lost 1 base to trimming and J lost 0 bases, with 6 bases between them. The germline gives CDR1 SQVTM, CDR2 ANQGSEA. The CDR3 runs 13 residues. The CDR3 nucleotides are TGCAGCGTTGAAGGAGTCCCTAACTATGGCTACACCTTC. It encodes CSVEGVPNYGYTF.

This clonotype showed up just a few times. V is TRBV6-5 and J is TRBJ2-1; D gene ambiguous. Germline assignment: CDR1 MNHEY and CDR2 SVGAGI. V lost 6 bases and J 1 base, leaving 7 bases between the germline ends. CDR3 length: 13 residues. This CDR3 is CASRSPSYNEQFF. The DNA for the CDR3 is TGTGCCAGCAGGTCTCCGTCCTACAATGAGCAGTTCTTC.

J is TRBJ2-5 and V is TRBV27; D is undetermined. This CDR3 comprises 14 residues. CDR1 and CDR2 (germline): MNHEY, SMNVEV (reference sequence). Trimming removed 2 bases from V and 5 bases from J, with 12 bases in between. The DNA of the CDR3 is TGTGCCAGCAGTTTAGAGGCTGGGCGGGAGACCCAGTACTTC. Protein: CASSLEAGRETQYF.

This chain connects TRBV10-2 to TRBJ2-5; TRBD1 matches 7 bases. The end of the DNA aligns better with TRBJ2-7, so the J call may be wrong. Germline lookup yields CDR1 WSHSY and CDR2 SAAADI. The CDR3 totals 12 residues. CDR3 nucleotides: TGCGCCAGCACCGGGACAGTCAACGAGCAGTACTTC. Its protein is CASTGTVNEQYF.

This clonotype was seen more than once but under ten times. This chain links TRBV29-1 with TRBJ1-2; 9 bases match TRBD1. CDR1 is SQVTM, CDR2 ANQGSEA, per germline. The CDR3 extends over 14 amino acids. The ends lost 6 bases at V and 7 bases at J; junction bases unmatched: 12. CDR3 sequence (DNA): TGCAGCGTGTTGAGGGACAGGGATAACAGTGGCTACACCTTC. This codes for CSVLRDRDNSGYTF. The full variable domain, in which reference TRBV29-1 and TRBJ1-2 provide the parts outside the CDR3, is SAVISQKPSRDICQRGTSLTIQCQVDSQVTMMFWYRQQPGQSLTLIATANQGSEATYESGFVIDKFPISRPNLTFSTLTVSNMSPEDSSIYLCSVLRDRDNSGYTFGSGTRLTVV.

This clonotype has a handful of counts. The chain is built from TRBV4-1 and TRBJ2-7; 7 nucleotides line up with TRBD1. J lost 3 bases, V lost 4 bases, and 15 bases had no gene match. The germline gives CDR1 MGHRA, CDR2 YSYEKL. The CDR3 totals 17 residues. CDR3: CASSLLFTGEWDYEQYF. CDR3 DNA sequence: TGCGCCAGCAGCCTCCTCTTTACAGGGGAATGGGACTACGAGCAGTACTTC.

As concerns this clonotype: Sequence at one end of the junction differs from germline and may be a read error. The gene calls are TRBV5-5 and TRBJ1-4; 7 bases line up with TRBD1. The CDR3 runs to 16 residues. Germline CDR1 SGHKS, CDR2 YYEKEE (reference sequence). This chain's CDR3 is CANSLRDRGPNEKLFF. The CDR3 coding sequence is TGTGCCAACAGCTTGAGGGACAGAGGCCCAAATGAAAAACTGTTTTTT. Full variable domain (remainder filled in from reference TRBV5-5 and TRBJ1-4): DAGVTQSPTHLIKTRGQQVTLRCSPISGHKSVSWYQQVLGQGPQFIFQYYEKEERGRGNFPDRFSARQFPNYSSELNVNALLLGDSALYLCANSLRDRGPNEKLFFGSGTQLSVL.